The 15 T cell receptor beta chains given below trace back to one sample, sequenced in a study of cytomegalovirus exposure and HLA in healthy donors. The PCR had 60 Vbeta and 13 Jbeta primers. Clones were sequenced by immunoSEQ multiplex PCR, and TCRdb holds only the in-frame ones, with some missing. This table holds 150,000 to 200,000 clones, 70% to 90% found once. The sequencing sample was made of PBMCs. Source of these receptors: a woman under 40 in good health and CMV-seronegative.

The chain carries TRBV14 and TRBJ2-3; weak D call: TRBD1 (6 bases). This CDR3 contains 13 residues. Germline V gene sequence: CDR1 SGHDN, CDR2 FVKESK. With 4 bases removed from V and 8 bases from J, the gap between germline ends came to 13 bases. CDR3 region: CASSLRTDGTQYF. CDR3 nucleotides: TGTGCCAGCAGCCTACGGACAGACGGTACGCAGTATTTT.

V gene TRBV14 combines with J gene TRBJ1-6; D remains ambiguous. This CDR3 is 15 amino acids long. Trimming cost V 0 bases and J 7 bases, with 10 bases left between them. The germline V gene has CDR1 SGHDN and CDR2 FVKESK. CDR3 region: CASSQDGLLNSPLHF. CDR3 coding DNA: TGTGCCAGCAGCCAAGATGGGCTTCTCAATTCACCCCTCCACTTT. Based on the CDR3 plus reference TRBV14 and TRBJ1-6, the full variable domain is EAGVTQFPSHSVIEKGQTVTLRCDPISGHDNLYWYRRVMGKEIKFLLHFVKESKQDESGMPNNRFLAERTGGTYSTLKVQPAELEDSGVYFCASSQDGLLNSPLHFGNGTRLTVT.

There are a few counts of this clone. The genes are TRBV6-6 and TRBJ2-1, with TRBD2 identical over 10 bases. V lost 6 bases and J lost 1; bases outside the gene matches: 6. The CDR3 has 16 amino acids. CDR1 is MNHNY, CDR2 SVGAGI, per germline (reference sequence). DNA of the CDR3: TGTGCCAGCAGGGGGCTAGCGGGGGAATCCTACAATGAGCAGTTCTTC. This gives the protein CASRGLAGESYNEQFF.

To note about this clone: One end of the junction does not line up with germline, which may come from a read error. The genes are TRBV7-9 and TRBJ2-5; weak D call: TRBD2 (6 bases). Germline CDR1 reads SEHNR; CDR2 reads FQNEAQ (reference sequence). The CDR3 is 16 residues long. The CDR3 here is CSSSRPLMVGGETQYF. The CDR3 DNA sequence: TGTTCCAGCAGCAGACCTTTGATGGTCGGGGGAGAGACCCAGTACTTC.

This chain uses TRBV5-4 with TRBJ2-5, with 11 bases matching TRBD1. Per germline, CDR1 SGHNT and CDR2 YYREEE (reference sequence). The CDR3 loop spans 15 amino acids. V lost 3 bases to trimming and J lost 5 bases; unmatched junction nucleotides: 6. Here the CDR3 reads CASSSGQGVIETQYF. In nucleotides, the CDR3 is TGTGCCAGCAGCTCGGGACAGGGGGTTATCGAGACCCAGTACTTC. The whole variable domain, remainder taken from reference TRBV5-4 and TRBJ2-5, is ETGVTQSPTHLIKTRGQQVTLRCSSQSGHNTVSWYQQALGQGPQFIFQYYREEENGRGNFPPRFSGLQFPNYSSELNVNALELDDSALYLCASSSGQGVIETQYFGPGTRLLVL.

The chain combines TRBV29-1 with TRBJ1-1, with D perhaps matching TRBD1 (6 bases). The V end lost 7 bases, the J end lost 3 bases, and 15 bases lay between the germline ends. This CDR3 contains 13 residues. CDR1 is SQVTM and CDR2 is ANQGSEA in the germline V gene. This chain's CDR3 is CSAGRGADTEAFF. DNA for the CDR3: TGCAGCGCCGGACGGGGGGCGGACACTGAAGCTTTCTTT. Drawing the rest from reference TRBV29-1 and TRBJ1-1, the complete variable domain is SAVISQKPSRDICQRGTSLTIQCQVDSQVTMMFWYRQQPGQSLTLIATANQGSEATYESGFVIDKFPISRPNLTFSTLTVSNMSPEDSSIYLCSAGRGADTEAFFGQGTRLTVV.

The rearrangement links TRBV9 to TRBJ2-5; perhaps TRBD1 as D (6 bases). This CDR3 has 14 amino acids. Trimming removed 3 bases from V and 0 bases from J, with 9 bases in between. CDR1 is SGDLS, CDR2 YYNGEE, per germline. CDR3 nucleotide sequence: TGTGCCAGCAGCGAGGGGGATTACCAAGAGACCCAGTACTTC. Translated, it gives CASSEGDYQETQYF.

The CDR3 spells CASTKARDRGRLGEQYF. Here the CDR3 DNA reads TGTGCCAGCACCAAGGCCCGGGACAGGGGGCGTCTGGGCGAGCAGTACTTC. The gene calls are TRBV28 and TRBJ2-7; 12 nucleotides line up with TRBD1. Germline values: CDR1 MDHEN, CDR2 SYDVKM. Trimming removed 7 bases from V and 6 bases from J; junction bases left unmatched: 16. The CDR3 covers 17 residues.

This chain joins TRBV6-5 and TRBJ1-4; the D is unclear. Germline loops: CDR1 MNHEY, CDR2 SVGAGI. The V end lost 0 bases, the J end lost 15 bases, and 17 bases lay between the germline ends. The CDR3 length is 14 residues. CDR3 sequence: CASSYSTLFGEMFF. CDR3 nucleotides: TGTGCCAGCAGTTACTCGACCCTCTTCGGAGAGATGTTTTTT.

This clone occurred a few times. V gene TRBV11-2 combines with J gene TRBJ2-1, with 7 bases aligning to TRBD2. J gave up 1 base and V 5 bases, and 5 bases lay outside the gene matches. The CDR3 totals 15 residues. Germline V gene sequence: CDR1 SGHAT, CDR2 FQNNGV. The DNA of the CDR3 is TGTGCCAGCAGCACTTCTAGCGGTTCCTACAATGAGCAGTTCTTC. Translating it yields CASSTSSGSYNEQFF.

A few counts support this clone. CDR3 loop: CASSYRQGAAETQYF. The CDR3 bases are TGTGCCAGCAGTTACCGGCAGGGGGCTGCAGAGACCCAGTACTTC. The V call is TRBV6-5, the J call TRBJ2-5, with TRBD1 identical over 8 bases. Per germline, CDR1 MNHEY and CDR2 SVGAGI. The CDR3 extends over 15 amino acids. After removal of 2 bases from V and 4 bases from J, the junction contained 6 bases not matched to a gene.

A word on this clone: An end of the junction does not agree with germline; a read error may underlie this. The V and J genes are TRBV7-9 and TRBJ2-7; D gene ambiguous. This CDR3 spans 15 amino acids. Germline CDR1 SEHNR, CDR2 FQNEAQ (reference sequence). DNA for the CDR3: TGTTCCAGCAGCTTAGACGTTCATAGCTCCTACGAGCAGTACTTC. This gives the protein CSSSLDVHSSYEQYF.

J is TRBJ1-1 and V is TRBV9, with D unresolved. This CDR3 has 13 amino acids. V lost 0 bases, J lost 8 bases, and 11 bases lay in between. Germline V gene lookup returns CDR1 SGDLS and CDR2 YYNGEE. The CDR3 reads CASSVGSTGEAFF. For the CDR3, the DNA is TGTGCCAGCAGCGTAGGGTCGACGGGAGAAGCTTTCTTT.

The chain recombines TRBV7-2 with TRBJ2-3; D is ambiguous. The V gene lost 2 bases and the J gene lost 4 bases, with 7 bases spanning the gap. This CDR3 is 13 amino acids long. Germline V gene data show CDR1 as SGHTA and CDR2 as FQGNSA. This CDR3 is CASSLSGADTQYF. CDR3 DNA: TGTGCCAGCAGCTTATCAGGCGCAGATACGCAGTATTTT.

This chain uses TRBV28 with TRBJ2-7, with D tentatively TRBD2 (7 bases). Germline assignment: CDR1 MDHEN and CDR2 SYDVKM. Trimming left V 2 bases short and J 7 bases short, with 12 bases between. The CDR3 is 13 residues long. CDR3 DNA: TGTGCCAGCAGTTTAGGGGGGGGCAGGGAGCAGTACTTC. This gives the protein CASSLGGGREQYF. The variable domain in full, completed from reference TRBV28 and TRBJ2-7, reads DVKVTQSSRYLVKRTGEKVFLECVQDMDHENMFWYRQDPGLGLRLIYFSYDVKMKEKGDIPEGYSVSREKKERFSLILESASTNQTSMYLCASSLGGGREQYFGPGTRLTVT.